The 27 T cell receptor beta chains in this list originate from one sample, sequenced in a study of T-cell memory formation after mild COVID-19. TCRdb re-called the 5' RACE reads with MiXCR, one entry per CDR3 protein. The sample has about 12,000 distinct CDR3 sequences, roughly 14% seen once. Sequenced material: PBMCs or a T cell subset sorted from them (not recorded which). The receptors were sampled from a young man who had mild COVID-19 (a few samples of this study predate the infection). Cell type and time point are not known.

In its sample, this clonotype is large (0.1 to 1%). The chain couples TRBV12-3 or TRBV12-4 to TRBJ1-5; 11 bases are a match to TRBD1. Trimming cost V 5 bases and J 3 bases; bases outside gene matches: 6. The CDR3 sequence is 16 residues long. This CDR3 reads CASSQGQGVLNQPQHF. The CDR3 nucleotides are TGTGCCAGCAGTCAGGGACAGGGGGTCCTCAATCAGCCCCAGCATTTT.

At least ten counts were recorded for this clonotype. The rearrangement uses TRBV7-2 and TRBJ2-3; weak D call: TRBD2 (6 bases). Germline CDR1 is SGHTA and CDR2 is FQGNSA. The V end lost 1 base, the J end lost 5 bases, and 10 bases lay between the germline ends. The CDR3 extends over 14 amino acids. This CDR3 is CASSLVAGLDTQYF. The DNA of the CDR3 is TGTGCCAGCAGCTTAGTTGCGGGGCTAGATACGCAGTATTTT.

This clonotype was detected only a few times. This chain joins TRBV7-2 and TRBJ2-7; 7 nucleotides line up with TRBD1. Per the germline V gene, CDR1 is SGHTA and CDR2 is FQGNSA. The CDR3 sequence is 13 residues long. The V segment lost 9 bases and the J segment 6 bases; nucleotides outside the gene matches: 11. This CDR3 is CASTSGTAGEQYV. CDR3 bases: TGTGCCAGTACCTCCGGGACAGCAGGCGAGCAGTACGTC.

At least ten counts were recorded for this clonotype. The CDR3 nucleotides read TGCGCCAGCAGTTCCGGACTAGCGCCCGACCTGCAGTATTTT. The encoded protein is CASSSGLAPDLQYF. The rearrangement uses TRBV5-1 and TRBJ2-3; TRBD2 matches at 9 bases. The CDR3 spans 14 residues. V was clipped by 5 bases and J by 11 bases; unmatched bases: 12. Germline loops: CDR1 SGHRS, CDR2 YFSETQ.

This clonotype was detected many times. The chain uses TRBV10-3 and TRBJ2-1, with D perhaps matching TRBD2 (6 bases). The CDR3 covers 14 residues. Trimming removed 5 bases at V and 2 bases at J, with 10 bases between. Looked up from germline, CDR1 is ENHRY and CDR2 is SYGVKD. The CDR3 nucleotides read TGTGCCATCAGTCCGGGGGTGACCTACAATGAGCAGTTCTTC. Residues: CAISPGVTYNEQFF.

This clonotype was detected many times. V usage is TRBV4-3 and J usage is TRBJ2-5; 8 nucleotides line up with TRBD1. The CDR3 loop spans 16 amino acids. Germline CDR1 LGHNA, CDR2 YSLEER. After removal of 4 bases from V and 5 bases from J, the junction contained 12 bases not matched to a gene. The CDR3 sequence: CASSPSPGGLGETQYF. The CDR3, as DNA: TGCGCCAGCAGCCCCTCCCCAGGGGGCCTCGGGGAGACCCAGTACTTC.

This clonotype was detected ten times or more. The CDR3 protein is CASRMGQQVTGELFF. For the CDR3, the DNA is TGTGCCAGCAGAATGGGACAGCAAGTCACCGGGGAGCTGTTTTTT. This chain links TRBV25-1 with TRBJ2-2; 7 bases map to TRBD1. Germline V gene lookup returns CDR1 MGHDK and CDR2 SYGVNS. The length of the CDR3 is 15 residues. V lost 6 bases and J lost 4; bases outside the gene matches: 8.

In this sample, this clonotype turned up many times. CDR3 protein: CASSRPPAPGETQYF. Here the CDR3 DNA reads TGCGCCAGCAGCCGCCCTCCAGCACCGGGAGAGACCCAGTACTTC. This sequence joins TRBV4-1 and TRBJ2-5, with D hard to call. The V end lost 4 bases, the J end lost 4 bases, and 16 bases lay between the germline ends. This CDR3 region has 15 residues. Germline V CDR1 and CDR2: MGHRA, YSYEKL.

This clonotype was picked up many times. This chain links TRBV6-6 with TRBJ2-5; 9 nucleotides align to TRBD2. CDR3 length equals 18 residues. Germline V gene sequence: CDR1 MNHNY, CDR2 SVGAGI (reference sequence). The junction had 11 bases not matched to a gene; V was cut back by 1 base and J by 2 bases. CDR3 amino acids: CASSYFRPAGGPQETQYF. Here the CDR3 DNA reads TGTGCCAGCAGTTACTTCCGGCCAGCGGGGGGCCCTCAAGAGACCCAGTACTTC.

J is TRBJ1-1 and V is TRBV11-2; D is undetermined. Germline V gives CDR1 SGHAT, CDR2 FQNNGV. This CDR3 has 12 amino acids. The ends were cut back, 1 base at V and 3 bases at J, with 3 bases in the middle. The CDR3 DNA reads as TGTGCCAGCAGCTTAGGCCACACTGAAGCTTTCTTT. It is translated as CASSLGHTEAFF.

This clonotype showed up many times. The gene calls are TRBV28 and TRBJ2-7; maybe TRBD1 (5 bases). The V end lost 2 bases, the J end lost 0 bases, and 5 bases lay between the germline ends. Germline CDR1 MDHEN, CDR2 SYDVKM. The CDR3 totals 13 residues. The CDR3 protein is CASSLQGSYEQYV. Written as DNA, the CDR3 is TGTGCCAGCAGTTTACAGGGCTCCTACGAGCAGTACGTC.

Many counts were recorded for this clonotype. The V and J genes are TRBV4-3 and TRBJ2-5; D perhaps matches TRBD2 (6 bases). The germline V gene has CDR1 LGHNA and CDR2 YSLEER. V was cut by 3 bases and J by 4 bases, with 12 bases left in between. The CDR3 totals 14 residues. CDR3 nucleotides: TGCGCCAGCAGCCACGGCGGGATATCAGAGACCCAGTACTTC. It yields the protein CASSHGGISETQYF.

This clonotype was recorded a few times. The V call is TRBV6-2 or TRBV6-3, the J call TRBJ1-1; D might be TRBD1 (5 bases). The V and J ends lost 3 bases and 12 bases respectively, with 17 bases between them. The CDR3 extends over 13 amino acids. CDR1 is MNHEY and CDR2 is SVGEGT in the germline V gene. CDR3 bases: TGTGCCAGCAGTTATCGGCAGGGACCAATGACTTTCTTT. It yields the protein CASSYRQGPMTFF.

This clonotype turned up a few times. This rearrangement joins TRBV12-3 or TRBV12-4 to TRBJ1-1; 7 bases map to TRBD1. This CDR3 comprises 14 residues. V was clipped by 4 bases and J by 3 bases; unmatched bases: 5. The CDR3 sequence is CASSSQGVDTEAFF. In DNA, the CDR3 is TGTGCCAGCAGTTCTCAGGGGGTTGACACTGAAGCTTTCTTT.

This clonotype appeared many times. The genes are TRBV9 and TRBJ2-1, with D maybe TRBD1 (5 bases). Trimming took off 0 bases at V and 5 bases at J, with 12 bases between the two ends. Looked up from germline, CDR1 is SGDLS and CDR2 is YYNGEE. The CDR3 is made up of 15 amino acids. The CDR3 region is CASSVVGWGDNEQFF. CDR3 bases: TGTGCCAGCAGCGTAGTGGGGTGGGGCGACAATGAGCAGTTCTTC.

This clonotype was picked up many times. This chain joins TRBV7-8 and TRBJ1-5; perhaps TRBD1 as D (5 bases). The CDR3 totals 16 residues. The germline V and J ends were trimmed by 2 bases and 0 bases, with 11 bases remaining between them. Germline-derived CDR1 and CDR2 are SGHVS and FQNEAQ. The DNA for the CDR3 is TGTGCCAGCAGCTTACCGGGGGACCTTAGCAATCAGCCCCAGCATTTT. Translating it yields CASSLPGDLSNQPQHF.

This clonotype was observed a few times. V gene TRBV3-1 combines with J gene TRBJ2-7; perhaps TRBD2 as D (5 bases). Germline CDR1 reads LGHDT; CDR2 reads YNNKEL (reference sequence). V was clipped by 4 bases and J by 6 bases, with 10 bases between them. The CDR3 spans 12 residues. In DNA form, the CDR3 reads TGTGCCAGCAGCCCGGGGTGGGTCGAGCAGTACTTC. The encoded protein is CASSPGWVEQYF.

This clonotype came up many times. The rearrangement links TRBV10-2 to TRBJ2-3; D ambiguous. Germline V gene sequence: CDR1 WSHSY, CDR2 SAAADI. The CDR3 consists of 11 residues. Trimming shortened V by 2 bases and J by 6 bases, and 3 bases separated the two germline ends. In nucleotides, the CDR3 is TGCGCCAGCAGTGAGGTGGATACGCAGTATTTT. It is translated as CASSEVDTQYF.

This clonotype was found many times. The chain recombines TRBV7-6 with TRBJ1-1, with 7 positions matching TRBD1. J gave up 3 bases and V 1 base, and 11 bases lay outside the gene matches. Germline V gives CDR1 SGHVS, CDR2 FNYEAQ. The CDR3 loop spans 17 amino acids. The CDR3 is CASSLEDTGEVDTEAFF. The CDR3 nucleotides are TGTGCCAGCAGCTTAGAGGATACAGGGGAGGTTGACACTGAAGCTTTCTTT.

This clonotype was recorded many times. The chain combines TRBV5-1 with TRBJ2-3, with D maybe TRBD2 (5 bases). The germline V gene encodes CDR1 SGHRS and CDR2 YFSETQ. The germline V and J ends were trimmed by 3 bases and 4 bases, with 21 bases remaining between them. The CDR3 consists of 17 residues. The CDR3 sequence: CASSWRSPGNPADTQYF. In DNA, the CDR3 is TGCGCCAGCAGCTGGCGGTCCCCGGGGAATCCCGCAGATACGCAGTATTTT.

The sample holds a few counts of this clonotype. The V call is TRBV6-2 or TRBV6-3, the J call TRBJ2-3; TRBD2 matches at 7 bases. Germline loops: CDR1 MNHEY, CDR2 SVGEGT. The CDR3 runs to 15 residues. V shed 1 base and J 1 base; nucleotides not matched to a gene: 2. The CDR3, as DNA: TGTGCCAGCAGTTACTTCGCGGGGGGCACAGATACGCAGTATTTT. Translating gives CASSYFAGGTDTQYF.

The J gene is TRBJ2-3, the V gene TRBV10-3; 9 nucleotides align to TRBD2. The CDR3 spans 15 residues. Germline CDR1 reads ENHRY; CDR2 reads SYGVKD. The V and J ends lost 7 bases and 2 bases, in that order; junction bases with no gene match: 7. CDR3 residues: CAITYSGGTTDTQYF. The CDR3 bases are TGTGCCATCACTTATAGCGGGGGTACCACAGATACGCAGTATTTT.

This clonotype was observed many times. This chain links TRBV7-2 with TRBJ2-3; D remains unclear. V was cut by 3 bases and J by 3 bases, with 7 bases left in between. In germline, CDR1 is SGHTA, CDR2 FQGNSA. The CDR3 runs 13 residues. The CDR3 protein is CASSFWKTDTQYF. The CDR3 DNA reads TGTGCCAGCAGCTTCTGGAAAACAGATACGCAGTATTTT.

This clonotype occurred many times. V and J are TRBV4-3 and TRBJ2-3; D is undetermined. The CDR3 sequence is 17 residues long. Germline assignment: CDR1 LGHNA and CDR2 YSLEER. V lost 1 base, J lost 0 bases, and 14 bases lay in between. The CDR3 loop reads CASSQGEPRPSTDTQYF. CDR3 bases: TGCGCCAGCAGCCAAGGGGAACCTAGACCTAGCACAGATACGCAGTATTTT.

In this sample, this clonotype turned up many times. V and J are TRBV12-3 or TRBV12-4 and TRBJ1-2; the D gene is possibly TRBD1 (5 bases). Trimming cost V 7 bases and J 4 bases, with 22 bases left between them. CDR3 length: 16 residues. The CDR3 coding sequence is TGTGCCAGCACTCTTCGGGGGGTGCGAAATTCCTATGGCTACACCTTC. Translating gives CASTLRGVRNSYGYTF.

This clonotype was observed at least ten times. The chain carries TRBV7-2 and TRBJ2-1, with D unresolved. The CDR3 loop spans 13 amino acids. Germline V gene sequence: CDR1 SGHTA, CDR2 FQGNSA. The V gene lost 7 bases and the J gene lost 4 bases, with 11 bases spanning the gap. The CDR3: CASTPTDYNEQFF. The CDR3 DNA reads as TGTGCCAGCACCCCGACGGATTACAATGAGCAGTTCTTC.

This clonotype was seen many times. V is TRBV5-1 and J is TRBJ1-1; D is perhaps TRBD1 (5 bases). Trimming cost V 1 base and J 5 bases, with 12 bases left between them. Germline V gene lookup returns CDR1 SGHRS and CDR2 YFSETQ. The CDR3 contains 14 residues. CDR3 DNA: TGCGCCAGCAGCTTGTCTCCGGGGGAAACTGAAGCTTTCTTT. Its translation: CASSLSPGETEAFF.